This TCR beta chain was captured by sequencing in a study of PD-L1 blockade in urothelial cancer. Study-level background: Atezolizumab at 1,200 mg intravenously every 3 weeks was started by patients in 2014. The study recovered a median of roughly 150,000 T cells per blood sample.

The cohort comprised individuals with locally advanced or metastatic urothelial carcinoma. Clones were sequenced by immunoSEQ multiplex PCR, and TCRdb holds only the in-frame ones, with some missing. The table lists more than 65,000 clones, approximately 90% of them singletons. The length of the CDR3 is 17 residues. V dropped 1 base and J dropped 3 bases, with 19 bases sitting between them. Looked up from germline, CDR1 is MGHRA and CDR2 is YSYEKL. J is TRBJ2-7 and V is TRBV4-1; no clear D. This TCR derives from a woman aged 70-85 years with urothelial cancer. The sample was PBMCs, taken around atezolizumab (anti-PD-L1) treatment. In nucleotides, the CDR3 is TGCGCCAGCAGCCAAGTTTCCTTGCGCTCTCACCACTACGAGCAGTACTTC. Residues: CASSQVSLRSHHYEQYF.